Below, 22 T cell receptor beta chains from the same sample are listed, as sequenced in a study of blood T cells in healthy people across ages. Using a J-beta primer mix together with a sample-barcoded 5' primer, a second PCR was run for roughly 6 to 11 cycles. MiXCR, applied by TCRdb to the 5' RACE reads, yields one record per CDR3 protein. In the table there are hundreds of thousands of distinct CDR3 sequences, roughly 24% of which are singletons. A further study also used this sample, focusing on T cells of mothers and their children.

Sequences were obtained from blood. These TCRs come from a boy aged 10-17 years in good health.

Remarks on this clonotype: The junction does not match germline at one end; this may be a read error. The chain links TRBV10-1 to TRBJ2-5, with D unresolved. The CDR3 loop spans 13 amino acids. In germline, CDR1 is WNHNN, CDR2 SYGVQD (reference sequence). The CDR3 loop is CASSYSTLETQYF. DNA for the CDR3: TGTGCCAGCAGTTACTCGACTCTAGAGACCCAGTACTTC.

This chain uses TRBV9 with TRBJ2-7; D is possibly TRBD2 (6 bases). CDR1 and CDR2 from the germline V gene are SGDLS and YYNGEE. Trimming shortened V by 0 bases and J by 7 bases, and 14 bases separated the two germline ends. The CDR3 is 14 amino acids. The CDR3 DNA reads TGTGCCAGCAGCGTAGGGACCCTCGCGGGAGAGCAGTACTTC. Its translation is CASSVGTLAGEQYF.

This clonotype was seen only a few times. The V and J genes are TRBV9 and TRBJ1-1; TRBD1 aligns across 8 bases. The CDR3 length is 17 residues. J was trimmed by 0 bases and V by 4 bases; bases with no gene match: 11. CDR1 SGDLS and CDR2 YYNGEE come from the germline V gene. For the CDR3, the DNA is TGTGCCAGCAGCCCTAGTGGGACAGGAGACATGAACACTGAAGCTTTCTTT. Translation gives CASSPSGTGDMNTEAFF.

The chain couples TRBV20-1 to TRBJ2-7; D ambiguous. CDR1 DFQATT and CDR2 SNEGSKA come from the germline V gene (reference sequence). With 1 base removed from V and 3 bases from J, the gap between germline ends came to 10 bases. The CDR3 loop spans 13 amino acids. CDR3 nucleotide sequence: TGCAGTGCTAGAGCCCTGTTCGACTACGAGCAGTACTTC. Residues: CSARALFDYEQYF.

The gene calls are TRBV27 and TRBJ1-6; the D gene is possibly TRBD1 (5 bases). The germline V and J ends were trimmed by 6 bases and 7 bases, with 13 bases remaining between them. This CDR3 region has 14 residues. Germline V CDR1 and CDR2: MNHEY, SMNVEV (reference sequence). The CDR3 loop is CASSAGPKNSPLHF. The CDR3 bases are TGTGCCAGCAGCGCGGGACCGAAAAATTCACCCCTCCACTTT.

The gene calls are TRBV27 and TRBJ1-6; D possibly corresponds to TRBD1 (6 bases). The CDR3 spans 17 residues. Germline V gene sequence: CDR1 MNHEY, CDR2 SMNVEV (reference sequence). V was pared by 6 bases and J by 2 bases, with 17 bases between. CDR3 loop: CASRGLGGRAYNSPLHF. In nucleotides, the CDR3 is TGTGCCAGCAGGGGCTTGGGGGGCAGGGCCTATAATTCACCCCTCCACTTT.

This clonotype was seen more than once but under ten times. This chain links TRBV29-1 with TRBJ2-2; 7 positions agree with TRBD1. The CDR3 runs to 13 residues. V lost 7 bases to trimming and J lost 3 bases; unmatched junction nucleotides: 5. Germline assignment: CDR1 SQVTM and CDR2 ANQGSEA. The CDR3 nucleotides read TGCAGCGCAGGGACAGAGTACACCGGGGAGCTGTTTTTT. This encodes CSAGTEYTGELFF.

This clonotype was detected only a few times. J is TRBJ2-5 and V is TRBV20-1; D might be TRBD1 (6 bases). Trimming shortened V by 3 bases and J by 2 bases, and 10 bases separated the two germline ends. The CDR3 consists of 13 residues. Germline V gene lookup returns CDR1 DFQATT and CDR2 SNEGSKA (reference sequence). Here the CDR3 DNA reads TGCAGTGCTAGGGGGGACACACAAGAGACCCAGTACTTC. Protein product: CSARGDTQETQYF.

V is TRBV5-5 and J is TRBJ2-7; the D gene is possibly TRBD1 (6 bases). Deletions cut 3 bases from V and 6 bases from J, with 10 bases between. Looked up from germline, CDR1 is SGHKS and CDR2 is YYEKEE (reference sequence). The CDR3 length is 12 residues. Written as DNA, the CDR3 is TGTGCCAGCAGCTCCGACAGGCGCGAGCAGTACTTC. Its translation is CASSSDRREQYF.

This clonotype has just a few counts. The CDR3 bases are TGTGCCAGCAGGGGACCCCTTTCCTACGAGCAGTACTTC. Protein: CASRGPLSYEQYF. The rearrangement links TRBV6-1 to TRBJ2-7; D might be TRBD1 or TRBD2, each matching 5 bases. The CDR3 has 13 amino acids. The germline gives CDR1 MNHNS, CDR2 SASEGT. V lost 6 bases, J lost 1 base, and 10 bases lay in between.

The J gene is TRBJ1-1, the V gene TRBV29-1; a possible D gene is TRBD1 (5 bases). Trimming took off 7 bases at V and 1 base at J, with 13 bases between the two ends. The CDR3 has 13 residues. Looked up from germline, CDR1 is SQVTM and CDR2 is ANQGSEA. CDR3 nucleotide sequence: TGCAGCGCTAAGCTGGGGGAGAACACTGAAGCTTTCTTT. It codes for CSAKLGENTEAFF.

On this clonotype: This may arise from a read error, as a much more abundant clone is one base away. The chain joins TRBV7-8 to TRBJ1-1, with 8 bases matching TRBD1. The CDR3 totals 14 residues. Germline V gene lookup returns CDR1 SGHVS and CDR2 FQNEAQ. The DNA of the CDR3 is TGTGCCAGCACCTTATCAGGGGGCTACACTGAAGCTTTCTTT. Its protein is CASTLSGGYTEAFF.

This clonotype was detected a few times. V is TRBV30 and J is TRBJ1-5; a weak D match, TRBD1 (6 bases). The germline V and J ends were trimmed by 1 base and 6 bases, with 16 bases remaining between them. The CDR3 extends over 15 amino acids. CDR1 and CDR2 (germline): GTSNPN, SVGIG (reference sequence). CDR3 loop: CAWSAGSGVVQPQHF. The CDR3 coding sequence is TGTGCCTGGAGTGCTGGGTCAGGGGTCGTTCAGCCCCAGCATTTT.

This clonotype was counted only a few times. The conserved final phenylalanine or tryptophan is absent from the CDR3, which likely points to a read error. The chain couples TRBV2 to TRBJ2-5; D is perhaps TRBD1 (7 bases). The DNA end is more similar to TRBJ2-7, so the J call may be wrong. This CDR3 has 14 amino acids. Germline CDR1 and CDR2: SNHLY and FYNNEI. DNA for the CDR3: TGTGCCAGCACCTGGGACAGCGGGCAATACGAGCAGTACCTC. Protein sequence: CASTWDSGQYEQYL.

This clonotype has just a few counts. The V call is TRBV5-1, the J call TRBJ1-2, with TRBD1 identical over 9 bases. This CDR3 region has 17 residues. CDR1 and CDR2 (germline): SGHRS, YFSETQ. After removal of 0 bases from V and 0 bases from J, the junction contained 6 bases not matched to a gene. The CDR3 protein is CASSLGTGAFANYGYTF. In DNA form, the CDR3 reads TGCGCCAGCAGCTTGGGGACAGGGGCCTTCGCTAACTATGGCTACACCTTC. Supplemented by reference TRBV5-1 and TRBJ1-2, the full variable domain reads KAGVTQTPRYLIKTRGQQVTLSCSPISGHRSVSWYQQTPGQGLQFLFEYFSETQRNKGNFPGRFSGRQFSNSRSEMNVSTLELGDSALYLCASSLGTGAFANYGYTFGSGTRLTVV.

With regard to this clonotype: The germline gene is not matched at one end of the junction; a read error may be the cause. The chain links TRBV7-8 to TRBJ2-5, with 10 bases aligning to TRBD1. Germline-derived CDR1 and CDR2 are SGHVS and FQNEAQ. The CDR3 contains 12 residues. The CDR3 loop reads CASSSEGTGDNF. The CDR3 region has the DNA TGTGCCAGCAGCTCTGAAGGGACAGGGGATAACTTC.

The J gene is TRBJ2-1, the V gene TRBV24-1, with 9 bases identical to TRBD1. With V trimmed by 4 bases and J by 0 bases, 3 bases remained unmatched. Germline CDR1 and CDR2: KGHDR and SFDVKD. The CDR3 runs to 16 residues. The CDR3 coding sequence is TGTGCCACCAGTGACCCACAGGGGGCCTCCTACAATGAGCAGTTCTTC. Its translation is CATSDPQGASYNEQFF.

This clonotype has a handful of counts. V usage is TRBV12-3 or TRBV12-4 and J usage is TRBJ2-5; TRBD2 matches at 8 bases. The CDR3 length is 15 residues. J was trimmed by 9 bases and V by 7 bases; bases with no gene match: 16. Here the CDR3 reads CASTPRGGEGRSQYF. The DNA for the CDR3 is TGTGCCAGCACCCCCCGGGGGGGAGAGGGCCGTTCCCAGTACTTC.

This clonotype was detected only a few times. CDR3 sequence reads: CASSLLRDRLQPQHF. For the CDR3, the DNA is TGTGCCAGCAGTTTACTCCGGGACAGATTACAGCCCCAGCATTTT. The chain combines TRBV27 with TRBJ1-5; 7 positions match TRBD1. With 2 bases clipped from V and 7 bases from J, the junction kept 8 bases outside the gene matches. Germline V lookup: CDR1 MNHEY, CDR2 SMNVEV (reference sequence). The CDR3 loop spans 15 amino acids.

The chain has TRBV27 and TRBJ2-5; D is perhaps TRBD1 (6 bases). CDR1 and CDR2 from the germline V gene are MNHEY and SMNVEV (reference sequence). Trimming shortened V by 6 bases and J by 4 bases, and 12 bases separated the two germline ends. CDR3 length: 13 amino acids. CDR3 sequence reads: CASRPGTLETQYF. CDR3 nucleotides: TGTGCCAGCAGACCCGGGACACTAGAGACCCAGTACTTC.

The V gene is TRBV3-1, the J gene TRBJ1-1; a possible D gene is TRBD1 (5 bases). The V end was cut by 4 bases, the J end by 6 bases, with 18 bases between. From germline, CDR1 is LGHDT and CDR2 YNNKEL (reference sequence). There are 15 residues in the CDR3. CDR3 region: CASSPRDLGGPEAFF. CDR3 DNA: TGTGCCAGCAGCCCTAGGGACCTTGGGGGTCCTGAAGCTTTCTTT.

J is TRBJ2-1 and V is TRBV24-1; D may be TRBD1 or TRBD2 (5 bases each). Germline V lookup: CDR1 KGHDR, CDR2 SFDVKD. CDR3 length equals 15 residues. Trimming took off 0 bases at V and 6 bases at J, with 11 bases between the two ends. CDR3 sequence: CATSDLRGRGNEQFF. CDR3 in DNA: TGTGCCACCAGTGATTTGCGGGGCAGAGGCAATGAGCAGTTCTTC.